The present entry profiles one T cell receptor (beta chain) with its context. Its cognate antigen has yet to be identified. No base quality information exists; no much larger clone differs at one position. The data belong to a study of blood T cell repertoires in COVID-19 (dated by TCRdb to the early 2020s). For context, the study as a whole: The collaborator samples originated in the United States, Italy and Spain and spanned the acute and convalescent phases of COVID-19. The repertoires were made available in a free public database intended to serve as a resource for research on the immune response to SARS-CoV-2. Nearly every sample came with metadata listing a de-identified subject ID, COVID-19 status, age in years and sex. The prospective study material was composed of cDNA or gDNA derived from T cells, B-cell-depleted T cells, or PBMCs. Where HLA class I and class II types were available, the types were taken from metadata supplied by the sample provider, not from assay-based typing. Subjects who had been exposed to COVID-19, were actively infected with it, or had recovered from it provided the deeply sampled blood TCRbeta repertoires that made up the dataset. Samples were obtained from the ongoing ImmuneRACE study (first 160 participants) and from about 1,300 subjects provided by 6 global collaborators.

TCRbeta CDR3 regions were amplified from genomic DNA by means of the immunoSEQ Assay, a bias-controlled multiplex PCR. In the authors' own workflow: The number of nucleated cells in each sample was estimated from the amplification of reference gene primers within the assay. To quantify the absolute abundance of each unique TCRbeta CDR3 rearrangement, sequence reads were collapsed and filtered. For each sample, productive Simpson clonality was calculated as the square root of Simpson's diversity index over productive rearrangements. As stored in TCRdb, this immuneACCESS dataset retains in-frame rearrangements with V and J assigned. A fraction of the clones does not appear; measured against another copy, unresolved V genes explain less than half of the discrepancy, and the remainder lacks a known reason. For V, J and clone size, that table is used; D and trimming come from the DNA. This sample has 120,000 to 150,000 clones in its table, and 88% of those were observed once. In total, the top ten clones hold roughly 2.1% of the sample.

CDR1 MDHEN and CDR2 SYDVKM were looked up in the germline V gene. Measured from the cysteine to the phenylalanine, the CDR3 is 12 residues long. CDR3 DNA only is kept here, 36 bases in frame from base 1. Relative to germline, V is 3 bases shorter and J is 5 bases shorter, with 5 bases between their ends. Collaborating institutions collected whole blood in K2EDTA tubes following their own protocols. For TCRbeta analysis, collaborators shipped samples in one of three forms: frozen whole blood, isolated PBMCs, or DNA extracted from either of those sample types. Results and caveats for the whole study, not just this receptor: The quantity of clinical and demographic metadata differed by source and by participant and was supplied without curation.

The sequenced material came from peripheral blood. This TCR derives from a human donor in a cohort sampled during active COVID-19. The chain employs TRBV28 and TRBJ2-1; the D gene is not confidently resolved. The CDR3 protein: CASSFSDNEQFF. The nucleotides are TGTGCCAGCAGTTTTTCCGACAATGAGCAGTTCTTC.